Sequencing of this T cell receptor beta chain was carried out in a study of vaccination effects on CD4 cells after COVID-19. As for this clone: The antigen remains undetermined.

Produced via immunoSEQ multiplex PCR; TCRdb's table is partial and in-frame only. The table shows roughly 15,000 clones, with less than 85% occurring only once. With the ViraFEST assay, the study expanded antigen-specific CD4+ T cells using viral peptide pools, then sequenced them. Culture lasted roughly 9 days before CD4+ T cell isolation. Researchers reported culturing 2.1 million or so PBMC in each well, adding 8 to 10 IU/ml IL-2 and about 10 ug/ml peptides. Half-medium changes using IL-2 medium occurred on days 3 and 7. The CDR3 contains 15 residues. V lost 3 bases, J lost 4 bases, and 14 bases lay in between. The germline V gene has CDR1 LNHDA and CDR2 SQIVND (reference sequence).

This specimen consisted of CD4+ T cells from PBMCs cultured with HCoV-229E spike peptides, obtained before COVID-19 vaccination. The V call is TRBV19, the J call TRBJ2-3; TRBD2 is a possible D gene (6 bases). This sequence was found in a human donor who received a COVID-19 vaccine. CDR3 nucleotide sequence: TGTGCCAGTAGTATGCGGGAAGGTAGCGCAGATACGCAGTATTTT. Translation: CASSMREGSADTQYF.